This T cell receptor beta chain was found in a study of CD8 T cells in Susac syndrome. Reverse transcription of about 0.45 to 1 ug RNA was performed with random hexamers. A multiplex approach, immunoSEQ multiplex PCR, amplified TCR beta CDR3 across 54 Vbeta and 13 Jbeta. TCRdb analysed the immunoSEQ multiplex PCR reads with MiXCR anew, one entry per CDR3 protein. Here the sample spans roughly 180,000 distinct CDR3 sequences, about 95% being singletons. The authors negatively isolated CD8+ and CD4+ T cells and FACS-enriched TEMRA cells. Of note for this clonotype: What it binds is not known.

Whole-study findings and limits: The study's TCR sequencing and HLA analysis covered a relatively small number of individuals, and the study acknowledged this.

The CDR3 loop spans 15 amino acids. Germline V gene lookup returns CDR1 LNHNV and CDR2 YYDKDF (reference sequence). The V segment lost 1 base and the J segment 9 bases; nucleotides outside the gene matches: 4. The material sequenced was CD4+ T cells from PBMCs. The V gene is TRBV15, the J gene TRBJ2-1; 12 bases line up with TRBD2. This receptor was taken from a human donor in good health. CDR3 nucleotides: TGTGCCACCAGCAGAGGTGGACTAGCGGGACTTGAGCAGTTCTTC. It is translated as CATSRGGLAGLEQFF. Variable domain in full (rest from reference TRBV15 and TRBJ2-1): DAMVIQNPRYQVTQFGKPVTLSCSQTLNHNVMYWYQQKSSQAPKLLFHYYDKDFNNEADTPDNFQSRRPNTSFCFLDIRSPGLGDTAMYLCATSRGGLAGLEQFFGPGTRLTVL.